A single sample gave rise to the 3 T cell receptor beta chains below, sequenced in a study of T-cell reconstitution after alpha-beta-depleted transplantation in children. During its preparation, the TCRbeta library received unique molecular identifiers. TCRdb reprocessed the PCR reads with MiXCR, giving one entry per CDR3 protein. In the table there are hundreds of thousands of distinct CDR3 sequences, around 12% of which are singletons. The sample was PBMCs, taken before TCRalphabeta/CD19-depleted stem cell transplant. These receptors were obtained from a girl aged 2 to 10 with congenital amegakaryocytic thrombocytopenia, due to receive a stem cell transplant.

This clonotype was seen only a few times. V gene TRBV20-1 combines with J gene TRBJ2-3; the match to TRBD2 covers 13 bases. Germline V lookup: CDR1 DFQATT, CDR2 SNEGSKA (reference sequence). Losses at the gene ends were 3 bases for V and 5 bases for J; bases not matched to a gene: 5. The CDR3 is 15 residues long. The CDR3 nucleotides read TGCAGTGCTAGCGGACTAGCGGGAGTGGTAGATACGCAGTATTTT. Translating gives CSASGLAGVVDTQYF.

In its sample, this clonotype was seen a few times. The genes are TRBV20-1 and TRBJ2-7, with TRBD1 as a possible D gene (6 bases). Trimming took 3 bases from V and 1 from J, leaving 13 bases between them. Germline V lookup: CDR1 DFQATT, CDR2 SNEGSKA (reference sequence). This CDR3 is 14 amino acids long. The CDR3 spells CSASPWGPSYEQYF. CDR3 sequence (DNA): TGCAGTGCTAGCCCCTGGGGGCCTTCCTACGAGCAGTACTTC.

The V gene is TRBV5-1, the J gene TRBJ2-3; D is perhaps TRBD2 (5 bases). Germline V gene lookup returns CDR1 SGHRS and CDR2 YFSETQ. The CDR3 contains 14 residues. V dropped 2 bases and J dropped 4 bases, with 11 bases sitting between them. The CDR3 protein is CASSLEGVADTQYF. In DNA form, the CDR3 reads TGCGCCAGCAGCTTAGAGGGAGTGGCAGATACGCAGTATTTT. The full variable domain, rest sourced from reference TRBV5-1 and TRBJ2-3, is KAGVTQTPRYLIKTRGQQVTLSCSPISGHRSVSWYQQTPGQGLQFLFEYFSETQRNKGNFPGRFSGRQFSNSRSEMNVSTLELGDSALYLCASSLEGVADTQYFGPGTRLTVL.